This record concerns one T cell receptor (beta chain) sequence. The antigen this receptor binds is unknown. There are no base qualities to consult, and no much larger clone falls within one base. The immunoSEQ Assay, a bias-controlled multiplex PCR, was used to amplify TCRbeta CDR3 regions from genomic DNA. The source study handled its data this way. Within the assay, amplification of reference gene primers was used to estimate how many nucleated cells each sample contained. To quantify the absolute abundance of each unique TCRbeta CDR3 rearrangement, sequence reads were collapsed and filtered. Productive Simpson clonality was computed per sample as the square root of Simpson's diversity index over productive rearrangements. TCRdb's version of the immuneACCESS table is confined to in-frame rearrangements and falls short of the full clone set. An unresolved V gene accounts for under half of the shortfall where checked; the remainder is of unknown origin. V and J calls and clone size come straight from that table; D and trimming were deduced from the DNA. This sample holds over 75,000 clones; around 80% were observed only once. 11% of the sample is held by the ten biggest clonotypes.

Whole blood was collected in K2EDTA tubes by collaborating institutions according to the institutions' own protocols. For TCRbeta analysis, collaborators shipped samples in one of three forms: frozen whole blood, isolated PBMCs, or DNA extracted from either of those sample types. This sample is drawn from a study of blood T cell repertoires in COVID-19 (dated by TCRdb to the early 2020s). Study-wide context: Collaborator samples came from the United States, Italy and Spain and covered acute and convalescent phases of COVID-19. The material from the prospective study consisted of cDNA or gDNA derived from T cells, B-cell-depleted T cells, or PBMCs. The dataset comprised deeply sampled blood TCRbeta repertoires from subjects exposed to, actively infected with, or recovered from COVID-19. A freely available public database, intended as a resource for researchers studying the immune response to SARS-CoV-2, is where the repertoires were released. Where HLA class I and class II types were available, the types were taken from metadata supplied by the sample provider, not from assay-based typing. Samples came from the ongoing ImmuneRACE study (first 160 participants) plus 1,254 subjects from 6 global collaborators. The sample metadata nearly always contained a de-identified subject ID, COVID-19 status, age in years and sex. Results and caveats for the whole study, not just this receptor: Clinical and demographic metadata were provided uncurated, with the amount varying by source and participant.

The CDR3 holds 13 amino acids from the cysteine to the phenylalanine. Of the read, only the CDR3 DNA is kept; its 39 bases are in frame from base 1. From the germline V gene, CDR1 is MGHRA and CDR2 is YSYEKL. Cut back by 4 bases and 2 bases, the V and J ends lie 8 bases apart. The TCR was taken from a man between 65 and 85 years old with acute or convalescent COVID-19. This sequence uses TRBV4-1 and TRBJ1-2; TRBD1 is a weak D gene call, 6 bases matching. The sample taken for sequencing was peripheral blood. The sequenced DNA: TGCGCCAGCAGCCGAGGACAGAACTATGGCTACACCTTC. This is translated as CASSRGQNYGYTF.